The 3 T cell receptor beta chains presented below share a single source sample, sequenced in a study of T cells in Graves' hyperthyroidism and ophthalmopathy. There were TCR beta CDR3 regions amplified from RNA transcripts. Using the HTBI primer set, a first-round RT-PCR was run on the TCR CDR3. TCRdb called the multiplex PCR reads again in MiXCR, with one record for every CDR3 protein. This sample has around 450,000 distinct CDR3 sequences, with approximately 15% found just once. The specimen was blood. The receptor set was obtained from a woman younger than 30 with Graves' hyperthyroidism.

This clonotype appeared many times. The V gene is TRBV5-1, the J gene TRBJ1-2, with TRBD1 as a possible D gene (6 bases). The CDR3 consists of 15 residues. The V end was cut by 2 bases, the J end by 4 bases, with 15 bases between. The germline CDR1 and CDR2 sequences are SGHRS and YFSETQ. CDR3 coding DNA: TGCGCCAGCAGCTTTACAGGGAACGGGGGCTATGGCTACACCTTC. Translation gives CASSFTGNGGYGYTF.

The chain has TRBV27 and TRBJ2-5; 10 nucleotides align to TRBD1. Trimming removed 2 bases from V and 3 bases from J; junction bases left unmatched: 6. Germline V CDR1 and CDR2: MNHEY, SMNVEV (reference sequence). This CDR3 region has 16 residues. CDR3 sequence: CASSLMSGTGEETQYF. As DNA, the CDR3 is TGTGCCAGCAGTTTAATGTCCGGGACAGGGGAAGAGACCCAGTACTTC.

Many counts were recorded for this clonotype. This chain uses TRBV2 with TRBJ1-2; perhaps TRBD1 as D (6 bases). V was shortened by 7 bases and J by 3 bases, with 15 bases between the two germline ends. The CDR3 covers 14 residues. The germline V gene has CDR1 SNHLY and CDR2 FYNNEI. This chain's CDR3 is CASKSNPGDYGYTF. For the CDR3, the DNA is TGTGCCAGCAAATCCAACCCAGGGGACTATGGCTACACCTTC.